This record covers a single T cell receptor beta chain. Its antigen is still unknown. The CDR3 length is 17 residues. Per germline, CDR1 LGHNA and CDR2 YNFKEQ. V trimming: 3 bases; J trimming: 0 bases; junction bases outside the gene matches: 8. This specimen belongs to a study of cytomegalovirus exposure and HLA in healthy donors. Study-wide findings and caveats: Cytomegalovirus association was listed for about 180 TCR beta chains. Most TCR sequences proved rare, with some public TCRs found in many donors.

The table came from immunoSEQ multiplex PCR; TCRdb's copy has only in-frame clones and leaves some out. The sample lists about 280,000 clones, roughly 90% seen once, with about 0.99% in the top ten. This chain links TRBV4-2 with TRBJ2-1; TRBD2 matches 7 bases. Source material: PBMCs. The sequence derives from a woman younger than 30 in good health and CMV-seronegative. The CDR3 region is CASSQETSASSYNEQFF. CDR3 bases: TGTGCCAGCAGCCAGGAAACTAGCGCGAGCTCCTACAATGAGCAGTTCTTC.